Listed below are T cell receptor beta chains from one sample, sequenced in a study of T-cell memory formation after mild COVID-19. TCRdb recomputed calls from the 5' RACE reads with MiXCR, one row per CDR3 protein. In the table there are over 300,000 distinct CDR3 sequences, roughly 19% of which are singletons. Sequenced material: PBMCs or a T cell subset sorted from them (not recorded which). The receptors shown here come from a man aged 18-30 years who had mild COVID-19 (a few samples of this study predate the infection). Cell type and time point are not known. The conserved cysteine and the conserved F or W are not part of the CDR3 here.

ASSVAGQGFNEQF,TRBV9,TRBJ2-1,13
AGGTANTGELF,TRBV6-1,TRBJ2-2,11
ASSPSGDLVEKLF,TRBV7-2,TRBJ1-4,13
ASSYGAFPGNTIY,TRBV6-5,TRBJ1-3,13
ASSSTAGLAGGTPDTQY,TRBV7-9,TRBJ2-3,17
ATSRGGGAIDTQY,TRBV15,TRBJ2-3,13
SANRQGGTDTQY,TRBV20-1,TRBJ2-3,12
ATSSGGANEQF,TRBV7-6,TRBJ2-1,11
ASSFGLNTEAF,TRBV12-3/TRBV12-4,TRBJ1-1,11
ASINDRDGPGELF,TRBV7-9,TRBJ2-2,13
SAIDEVGAEAF,TRBV20-1,TRBJ1-1,11
ASSQDADGGFNEQF,TRBV4-2,TRBJ2-1,14
ASSFSLGWDLETQY,TRBV7-2,TRBJ2-5,14
ASSQDPSGGAYEQY,TRBV4-1,TRBJ2-7,14
ASSPGLGLYGYT,TRBV7-2,TRBJ1-2,12
ASGSATTEQF,TRBV12-5,TRBJ2-1,10
ASSDKSTNTGELF,TRBV7-8,TRBJ2-2,13
ASSRTSGAITDTQY,TRBV11-3,TRBJ2-3,14
ASSLDLGTGAF,TRBV11-2,TRBJ1-1,11
ASSFTRSGELF,TRBV12-3/TRBV12-4,TRBJ2-2,11
ASSPPDRADGEQY,TRBV5-1,TRBJ2-7,13
SAPRLAVFTDTQY,TRBV20-1,TRBJ2-3,13
SVQQGVATYEQY,TRBV20-1,TRBJ2-7,12
ASSLLGRFYETQY,TRBV11-2,TRBJ2-5,13
ASSLPGLAGPEQF,TRBV13,TRBJ2-1,13
ASSPGYGRPSSEQF,TRBV7-6,TRBJ2-1,14
ASSLVQDTEAF,TRBV5-1,TRBJ1-1,11
ASSYEETQY,TRBV7-9,TRBJ2-5,9
ASSQDPGSTGELF,TRBV4-3,TRBJ2-2,13
ASSYSGTGRNEQF,TRBV6-5,TRBJ2-1,13
ASSEKTGMDTEAF,TRBV5-1,TRBJ1-1,13
ASSDRDFQETQY,TRBV6-1,TRBJ2-5,12